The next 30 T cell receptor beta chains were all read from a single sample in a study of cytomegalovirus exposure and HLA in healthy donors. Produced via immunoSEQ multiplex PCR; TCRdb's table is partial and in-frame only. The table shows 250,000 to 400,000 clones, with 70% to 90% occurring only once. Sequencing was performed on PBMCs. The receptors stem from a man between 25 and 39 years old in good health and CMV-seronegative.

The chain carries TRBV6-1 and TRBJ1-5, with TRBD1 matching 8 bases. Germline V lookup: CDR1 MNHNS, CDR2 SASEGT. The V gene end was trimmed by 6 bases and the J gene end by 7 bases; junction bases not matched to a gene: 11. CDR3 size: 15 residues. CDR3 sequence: CASRAFRGPGQPQHF. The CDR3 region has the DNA TGTGCCAGCAGAGCCTTCAGGGGGCCGGGACAGCCCCAGCATTTT.

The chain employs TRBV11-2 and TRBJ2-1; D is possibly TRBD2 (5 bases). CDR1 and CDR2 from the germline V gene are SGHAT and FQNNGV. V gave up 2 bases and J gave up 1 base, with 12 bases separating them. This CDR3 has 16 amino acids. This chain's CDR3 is CASSLRRLISYNEQFF. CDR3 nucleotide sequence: TGTGCCAGCAGCTTAAGGAGGCTGATATCCTACAATGAGCAGTTCTTC.

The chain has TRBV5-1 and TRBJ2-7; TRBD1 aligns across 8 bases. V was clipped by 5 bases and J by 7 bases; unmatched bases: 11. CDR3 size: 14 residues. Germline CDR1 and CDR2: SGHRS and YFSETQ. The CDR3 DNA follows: TGCGCCAGCAGTGAGGGACAGGCCCTCGAAGAGCAGTACTTC. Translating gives CASSEGQALEEQYF.

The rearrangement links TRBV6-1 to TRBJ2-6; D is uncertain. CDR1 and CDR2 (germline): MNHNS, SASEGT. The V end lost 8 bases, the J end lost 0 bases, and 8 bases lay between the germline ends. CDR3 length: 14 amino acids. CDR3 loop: CASHGLSGANVLTF. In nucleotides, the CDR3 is TGTGCCAGCCACGGTCTCTCTGGGGCCAACGTCCTGACTTTC.

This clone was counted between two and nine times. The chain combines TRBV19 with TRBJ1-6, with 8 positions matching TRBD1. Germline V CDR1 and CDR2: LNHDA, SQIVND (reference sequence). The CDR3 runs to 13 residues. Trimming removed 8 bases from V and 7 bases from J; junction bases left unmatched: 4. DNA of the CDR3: TGTGCCAGTGTGGGACAGGCCAATTCACCCCTCCACTTT. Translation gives CASVGQANSPLHF.

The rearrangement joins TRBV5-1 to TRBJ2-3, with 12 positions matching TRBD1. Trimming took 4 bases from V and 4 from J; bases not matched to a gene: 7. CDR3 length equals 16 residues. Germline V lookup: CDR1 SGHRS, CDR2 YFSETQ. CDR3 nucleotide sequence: TGCGCCAGCAGCCTGCCGGGACAGGGGGCTGCAGATACGCAGTATTTT. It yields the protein CASSLPGQGAADTQYF. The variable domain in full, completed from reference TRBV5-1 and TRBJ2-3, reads KAGVTQTPRYLIKTRGQQVTLSCSPISGHRSVSWYQQTPGQGLQFLFEYFSETQRNKGNFPGRFSGRQFSNSRSEMNVSTLELGDSALYLCASSLPGQGAADTQYFGPGTRLTVL.

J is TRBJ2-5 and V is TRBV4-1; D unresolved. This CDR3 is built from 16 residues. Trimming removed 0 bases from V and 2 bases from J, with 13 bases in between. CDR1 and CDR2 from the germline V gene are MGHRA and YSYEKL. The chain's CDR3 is CASSQEIRYLQETQYF. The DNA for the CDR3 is TGCGCCAGCAGCCAAGAAATCCGGTACCTTCAAGAGACCCAGTACTTC.

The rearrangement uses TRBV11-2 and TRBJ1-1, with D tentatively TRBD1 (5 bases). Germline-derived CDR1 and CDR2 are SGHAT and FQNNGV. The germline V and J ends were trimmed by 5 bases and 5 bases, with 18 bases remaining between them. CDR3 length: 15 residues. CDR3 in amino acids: CASSPLGAGWTEAFF. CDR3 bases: TGTGCCAGCAGCCCTCTAGGGGCGGGATGGACTGAAGCTTTCTTT.

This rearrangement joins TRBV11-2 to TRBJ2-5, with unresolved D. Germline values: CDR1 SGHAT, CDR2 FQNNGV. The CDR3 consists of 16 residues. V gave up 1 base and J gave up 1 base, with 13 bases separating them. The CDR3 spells CASSLGPRNLQETQYF. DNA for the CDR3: TGTGCCAGCAGCTTAGGCCCCAGAAACCTCCAAGAGACCCAGTACTTC. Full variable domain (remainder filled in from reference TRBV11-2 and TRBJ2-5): EAGVAQSPRYKIIEKRQSVAFWCNPISGHATLYWYQQILGQGPKLLIQFQNNGVVDDSQLPKDRFSAERLKGVDSTLKIQPAKLEDSAVYLCASSLGPRNLQETQYFGPGTRLLVL.

CDR3: CASSSEAPITEAFF. For the CDR3, the DNA is TGTGCCAGTAGTAGTGAAGCCCCGATCACTGAAGCTTTCTTT. J is TRBJ1-1 and V is TRBV19; no definite D call. Germline V gene sequence: CDR1 LNHDA, CDR2 SQIVND (reference sequence). This CDR3 is built from 14 residues. The germline V and J ends were trimmed by 4 bases and 4 bases, with 13 bases remaining between them.

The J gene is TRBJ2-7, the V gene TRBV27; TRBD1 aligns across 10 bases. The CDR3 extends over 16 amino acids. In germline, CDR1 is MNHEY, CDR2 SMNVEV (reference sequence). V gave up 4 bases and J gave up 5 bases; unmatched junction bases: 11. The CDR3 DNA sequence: TGTGCCAGCAGTTCAGGTTGGAGGGACAGGGGCCACGAGCAGTACTTC. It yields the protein CASSSGWRDRGHEQYF.

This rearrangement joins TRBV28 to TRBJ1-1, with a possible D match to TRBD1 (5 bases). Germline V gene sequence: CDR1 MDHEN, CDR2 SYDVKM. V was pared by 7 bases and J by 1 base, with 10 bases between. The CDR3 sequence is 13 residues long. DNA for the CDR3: TGTGCCAGCAACCTAGACAGGAACACTGAAGCTTTCTTT. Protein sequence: CASNLDRNTEAFF.

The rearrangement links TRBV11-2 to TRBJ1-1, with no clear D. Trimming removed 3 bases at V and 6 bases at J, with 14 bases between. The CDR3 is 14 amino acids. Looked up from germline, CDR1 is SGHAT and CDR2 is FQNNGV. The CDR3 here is CASSFMVQSSEAFF. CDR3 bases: TGTGCCAGCAGCTTTATGGTACAGAGCTCTGAAGCTTTCTTT. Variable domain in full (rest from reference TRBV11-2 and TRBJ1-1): EAGVAQSPRYKIIEKRQSVAFWCNPISGHATLYWYQQILGQGPKLLIQFQNNGVVDDSQLPKDRFSAERLKGVDSTLKIQPAKLEDSAVYLCASSFMVQSSEAFFGQGTRLTVV.

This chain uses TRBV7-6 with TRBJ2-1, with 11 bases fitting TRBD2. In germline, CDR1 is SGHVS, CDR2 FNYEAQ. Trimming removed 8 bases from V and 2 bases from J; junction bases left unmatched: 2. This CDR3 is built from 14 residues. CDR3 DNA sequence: TGTGCCAGCGGTAGCGGGGGGGCCTACAATGAGCAGTTCTTC. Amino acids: CASGSGGAYNEQFF.

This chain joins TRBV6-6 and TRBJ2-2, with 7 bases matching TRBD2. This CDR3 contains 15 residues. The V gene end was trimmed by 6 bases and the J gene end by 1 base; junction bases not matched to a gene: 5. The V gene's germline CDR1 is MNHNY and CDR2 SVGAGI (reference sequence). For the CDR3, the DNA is TGTGCCAGCAGCTGGCGGGGGATGAACACCGGGGAGCTGTTTTTT. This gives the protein CASSWRGMNTGELFF.

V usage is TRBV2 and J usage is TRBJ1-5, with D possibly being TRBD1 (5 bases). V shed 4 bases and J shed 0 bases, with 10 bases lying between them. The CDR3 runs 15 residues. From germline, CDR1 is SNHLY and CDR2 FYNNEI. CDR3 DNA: TGTGCCAGCAGTGTCAAGGGGAATAGCAATCAGCCCCAGCATTTT. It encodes CASSVKGNSNQPQHF.

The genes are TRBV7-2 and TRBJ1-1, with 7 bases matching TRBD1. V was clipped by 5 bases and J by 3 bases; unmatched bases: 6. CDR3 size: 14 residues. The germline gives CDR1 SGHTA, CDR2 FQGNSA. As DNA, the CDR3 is TGTGCCAGCAGCGCTCAGGGGGGCGACACTGAAGCTTTCTTT. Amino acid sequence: CASSAQGGDTEAFF.

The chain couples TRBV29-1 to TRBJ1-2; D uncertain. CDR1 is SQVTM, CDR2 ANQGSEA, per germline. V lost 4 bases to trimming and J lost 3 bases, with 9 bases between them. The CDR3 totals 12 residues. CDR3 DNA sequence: TGCAGCGTTGTATGGCAGTACTATGGCTACACCTTC. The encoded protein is CSVVWQYYGYTF.

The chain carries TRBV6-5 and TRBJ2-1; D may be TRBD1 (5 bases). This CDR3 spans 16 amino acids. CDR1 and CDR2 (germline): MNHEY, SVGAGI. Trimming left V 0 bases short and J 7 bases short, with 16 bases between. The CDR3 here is CASSYSAGPPLNEQFF. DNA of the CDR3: TGTGCCAGCAGTTACTCGGCAGGGCCCCCCCTGAATGAGCAGTTCTTC.

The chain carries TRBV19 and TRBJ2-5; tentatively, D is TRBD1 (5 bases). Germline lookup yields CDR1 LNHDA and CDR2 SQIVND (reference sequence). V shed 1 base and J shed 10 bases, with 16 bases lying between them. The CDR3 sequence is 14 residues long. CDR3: CASSIAYQGANQYF. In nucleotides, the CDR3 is TGTGCCAGTAGTATAGCTTATCAGGGTGCTAACCAGTACTTC. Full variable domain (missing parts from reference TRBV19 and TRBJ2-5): DGGITQSPKYLFRKEGQNVTLSCEQNLNHDAMYWYRQDPGQGLRLIYYSQIVNDFQKGDIAEGYSVSREKKESFPLTVTSAQKNPTAFYLCASSIAYQGANQYFGPGTRLLVL.

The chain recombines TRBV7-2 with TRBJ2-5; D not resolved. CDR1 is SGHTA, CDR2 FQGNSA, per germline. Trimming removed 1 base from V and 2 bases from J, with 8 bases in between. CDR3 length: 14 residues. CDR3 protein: CASSLGGRQETQYF. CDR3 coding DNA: TGTGCCAGCAGCTTAGGTGGCAGGCAAGAGACCCAGTACTTC. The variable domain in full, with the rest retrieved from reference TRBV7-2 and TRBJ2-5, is GAGVSQSPSNKVTEKGKDVELRCDPISGHTALYWYRQSLGQGLEFLIYFQGNSAPDKSGLPSDRFSAERTGGSVSTLTIQRTQQEDSAVYLCASSLGGRQETQYFGPGTRLLVL.

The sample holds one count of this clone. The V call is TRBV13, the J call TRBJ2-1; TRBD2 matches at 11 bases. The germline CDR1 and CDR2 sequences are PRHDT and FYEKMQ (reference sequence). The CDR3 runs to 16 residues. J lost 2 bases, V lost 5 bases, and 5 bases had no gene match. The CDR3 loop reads CASSLGTSGPYNEQFF. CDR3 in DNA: TGTGCCAGCAGCCTCGGGACTAGCGGTCCCTACAATGAGCAGTTCTTC.

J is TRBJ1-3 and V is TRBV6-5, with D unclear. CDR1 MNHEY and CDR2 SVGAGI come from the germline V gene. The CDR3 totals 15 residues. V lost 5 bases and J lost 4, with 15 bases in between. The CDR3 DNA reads TGTGCCAGCAGTAAACGGAGAGAGGGCGGAAACACCATATATTTT. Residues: CASSKRREGGNTIYF.

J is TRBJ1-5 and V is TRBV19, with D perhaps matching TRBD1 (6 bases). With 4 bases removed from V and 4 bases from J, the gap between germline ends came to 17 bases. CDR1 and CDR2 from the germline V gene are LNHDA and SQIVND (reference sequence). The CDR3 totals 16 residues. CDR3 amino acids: CASSTFYRALNQPQHF. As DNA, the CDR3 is TGTGCCAGTAGTACTTTTTACAGGGCCCTAAATCAGCCCCAGCATTTT. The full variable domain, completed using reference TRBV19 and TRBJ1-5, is DGGITQSPKYLFRKEGQNVTLSCEQNLNHDAMYWYRQDPGQGLRLIYYSQIVNDFQKGDIAEGYSVSREKKESFPLTVTSAQKNPTAFYLCASSTFYRALNQPQHFGDGTRLSIL.

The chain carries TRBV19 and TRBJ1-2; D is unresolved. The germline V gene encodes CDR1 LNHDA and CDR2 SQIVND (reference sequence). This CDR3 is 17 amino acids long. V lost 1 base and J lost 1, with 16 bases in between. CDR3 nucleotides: TGTGCCAGTAGTATAGTCCTCTCCGCGGGGATTAACTATGGCTACACCTTC. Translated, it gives CASSIVLSAGINYGYTF.

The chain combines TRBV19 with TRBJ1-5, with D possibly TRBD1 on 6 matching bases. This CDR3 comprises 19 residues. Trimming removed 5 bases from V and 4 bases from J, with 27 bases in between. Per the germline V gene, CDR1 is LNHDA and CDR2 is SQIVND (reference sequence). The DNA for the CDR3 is TGTGCCAGTAGTCGTCGGGGGGACACTAACCTAAGGGAAAATCAGCCCCAGCATTTT. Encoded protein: CASSRRGDTNLRENQPQHF.

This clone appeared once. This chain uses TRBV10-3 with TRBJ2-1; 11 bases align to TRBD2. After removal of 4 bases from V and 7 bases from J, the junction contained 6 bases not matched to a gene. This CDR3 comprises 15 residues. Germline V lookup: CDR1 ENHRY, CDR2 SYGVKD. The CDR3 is CAISVASGGTNEQFF. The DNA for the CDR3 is TGTGCCATCAGTGTTGCTAGCGGGGGGACGAATGAGCAGTTCTTC.

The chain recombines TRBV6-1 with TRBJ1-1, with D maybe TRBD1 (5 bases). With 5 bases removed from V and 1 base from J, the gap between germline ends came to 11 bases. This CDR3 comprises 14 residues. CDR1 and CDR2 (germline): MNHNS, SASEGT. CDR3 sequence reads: CASSRQRGNTEAFF. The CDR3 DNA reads TGTGCCAGCAGTCGACAGCGGGGGAACACTGAAGCTTTCTTT.

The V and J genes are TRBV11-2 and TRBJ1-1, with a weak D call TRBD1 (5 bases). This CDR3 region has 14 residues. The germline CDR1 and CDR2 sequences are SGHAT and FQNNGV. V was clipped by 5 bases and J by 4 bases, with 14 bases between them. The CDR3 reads CASSPTAGGTEAFF. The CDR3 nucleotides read TGTGCCAGCAGCCCGACAGCGGGGGGCACTGAAGCTTTCTTT.

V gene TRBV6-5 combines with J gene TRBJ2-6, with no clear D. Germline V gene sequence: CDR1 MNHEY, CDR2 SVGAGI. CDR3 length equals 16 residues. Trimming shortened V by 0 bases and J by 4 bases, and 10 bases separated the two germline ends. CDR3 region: CASSYSQWSGANVLTF. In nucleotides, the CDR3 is TGTGCCAGCAGTTACTCCCAGTGGAGCGGGGCCAACGTCCTGACTTTC.